The 32 T cell receptor beta chains in this list originate from one sample, sequenced in a study of blood T cells in healthy people across ages. With a J-beta primer mix and a sample-barcoded 5' primer, a second PCR ran about 6 to 11 cycles. MiXCR was run by TCRdb on the 5' RACE reads, yielding one entry per CDR3 protein. The data hold about 580,000 distinct CDR3 sequences, with roughly 48% observed a single time. Sequenced input: blood. The receptors shown here come from an elderly man in good health.

For this clonotype: With a much larger clone just one base away, this may be a read error. This rearrangement joins TRBV6-6 to TRBJ1-2; D is possibly TRBD1 (5 bases). This CDR3 comprises 15 residues. In germline, CDR1 is MNHNY, CDR2 SVGAGI (reference sequence). V lost 2 bases and J lost 0, with 10 bases in between. The CDR3 here is CASSYGGASNYGYTF. The CDR3 DNA reads as TGTGCCAGCAGTTACGGCGGGGCCTCTAACTATGGCTACACCTTC.

This clonotype came up a few times. V and J are TRBV10-3 and TRBJ2-7; either TRBD1 or TRBD2 may fit D (5 bases each). The V end lost 3 bases, the J end lost 8 bases, and 11 bases lay between the germline ends. The CDR3 is 12 amino acids. Germline CDR1 and CDR2: ENHRY and SYGVKD. DNA of the CDR3: TGTGCCATCAGTGACCTCCGGGACCAGCAGTACTTC. Translating it yields CAISDLRDQQYF.

The chain joins TRBV3-1 to TRBJ1-2; D might be TRBD1 (5 bases). CDR1 LGHDT and CDR2 YNNKEL come from the germline V gene (reference sequence). The CDR3 loop spans 12 amino acids. The V end lost 4 bases, the J end lost 6 bases, and 9 bases lay between the germline ends. The CDR3 loop reads CASSRGKNGYTF. CDR3 nucleotide sequence: TGTGCCAGCAGCCGGGGCAAGAATGGCTACACCTTC. Full variable domain (remainder filled in from reference TRBV3-1 and TRBJ1-2): DTAVSQTPKYLVTQMGNDKSIKCEQNLGHDTMYWYKQDSKKFLKIMFSYNNKELIINETVPNRFSPKSPDKAHLNLHINSLELGDSAVYFCASSRGKNGYTFGSGTRLTVV.

The rearrangement joins TRBV6-2 or TRBV6-3 to TRBJ2-1; 7 bases align to TRBD2. The CDR3 is 15 amino acids. Trimming cost V 3 bases and J 13 bases; bases outside gene matches: 15. Germline V gene lookup returns CDR1 MNHEY and CDR2 SVGEGT. In nucleotides, the CDR3 is TGTGCCAGCAGTTATCCAGCGGGACCCGAGGGGACCCAGTTCTTC. Protein: CASSYPAGPEGTQFF.

This clonotype showed up many times. This chain connects TRBV7-9 to TRBJ2-3; tentative D call: TRBD2 (6 bases). Per germline, CDR1 SEHNR and CDR2 FQNEAQ (reference sequence). Trimming took 1 base from V and 3 from J, leaving 14 bases between them. This CDR3 contains 16 residues. CDR3 bases: TGTGCCAGCAGCTTAGTACGGGGACTTCCGACAGATACGCAGTATTTT. Its translation is CASSLVRGLPTDTQYF.

This clonotype has just a few counts. V and J are TRBV20-1 and TRBJ1-4, with D perhaps TRBD1 (6 bases). Between the trimmed V and J ends, which lost 3 bases and 5 bases, there was a span of 13 bases. CDR1 DFQATT and CDR2 SNEGSKA come from the germline V gene (reference sequence). CDR3 size: 14 residues. This CDR3 reads CSASVGGRNEKLFF. The CDR3 nucleotides are TGCAGTGCTAGTGTGGGGGGCAGGAATGAAAAACTGTTTTTT.

Note on this clonotype: A much more abundant neighbour one base away suggests this may be a read error. The chain recombines TRBV9 with TRBJ1-4; tentative D call: TRBD1 (6 bases). This CDR3 spans 15 amino acids. V lost 4 bases, J lost 7 bases, and 17 bases lay in between. Per the germline V gene, CDR1 is SGDLS and CDR2 is YYNGEE. This CDR3 is CASSPRAGEAEKLFF. The DNA of the CDR3 is TGTGCCAGCAGCCCCAGGGCAGGGGAGGCTGAAAAACTGTTTTTT. Full variable domain (missing parts from reference TRBV9 and TRBJ1-4): DSGVTQTPKHLITATGQRVTLRCSPRSGDLSVYWYQQSLDQGLQFLIQYYNGEERAKGNILERFSAQQFPDLHSELNLSSLELGDSALYFCASSPRAGEAEKLFFGSGTQLSVL.

This rearrangement joins TRBV11-2 to TRBJ1-2, with D perhaps matching TRBD1 (5 bases). CDR3 length: 15 residues. CDR1 is SGHAT and CDR2 is FQNNGV in the germline V gene. Deletions cut 1 base from V and 8 bases from J, with 17 bases between. The CDR3: CASSLVGVGLRGYTF. DNA of the CDR3: TGTGCCAGCAGCTTAGTGGGGGTCGGTTTGAGGGGCTACACCTTC.

In its sample, this clonotype was seen a few times. The CDR3 spells CASSSAYSGGYTF. CDR3 nucleotides: TGTGCCAGCAGTTCAGCCTACAGTGGTGGCTACACCTTC. The rearrangement links TRBV28 to TRBJ1-2; D gene unclear. This CDR3 has 13 amino acids. Germline CDR1 is MDHEN and CDR2 is SYDVKM. Trimming pared 4 bases from V and 7 bases from J, leaving 13 bases between.

This clonotype was observed a handful of times. The chain has TRBV7-3 and TRBJ2-3, with 15 bases lining up with TRBD2. The CDR3 has 16 amino acids. Losses at the gene ends were 3 bases for V and 3 bases for J; bases not matched to a gene: 1. Germline V gene data show CDR1 as SGHTA and CDR2 as FQGTGA. Here the CDR3 DNA reads TGTGCCAGCAGCTTTGGACTAGCGGGAGGGACAGATACGCAGTATTTT. Protein: CASSFGLAGGTDTQYF.

Worth noting for this clonotype: Compared with germline, one end of the junction differs, possibly owing to a read error. The chain is built from TRBV20-1 and TRBJ2-7; 12 bases line up with TRBD2. The CDR3 contains 14 residues. The germline V gene has CDR1 DFQATT and CDR2 SNEGSKA (reference sequence). The CDR3 DNA is TGCAGTGCGACACTAGCGGGAGGCACCTACAAGCAGTACTTC. Its protein is CSATLAGGTYKQYF.

The chain is built from TRBV29-1 and TRBJ2-2, with TRBD2 matching 10 bases. CDR3 length: 14 amino acids. Unmatched junction bases numbered 4, after V lost 5 bases and J lost 4 bases. CDR1 is SQVTM, CDR2 ANQGSEA, per germline. CDR3 sequence: CSVLAGGVTGELFF. CDR3 DNA sequence: TGCAGCGTTTTAGCGGGAGGAGTCACCGGGGAGCTGTTTTTT.

The chain combines TRBV20-1 with TRBJ1-6, with 11 positions matching TRBD1. CDR1 is DFQATT and CDR2 is SNEGSKA in the germline V gene (reference sequence). The CDR3 is 14 amino acids. V shed 7 bases, J shed 9 bases, and the junction held 8 bases outside the gene matches. In nucleotides, the CDR3 is TGCAGTGTCCCTGGACAGGGGGCGGTTTCACCCCTCCACTTT. Amino acid sequence: CSVPGQGAVSPLHF.

The chain has TRBV7-2 and TRBJ2-1; perhaps TRBD1 as D (6 bases). This CDR3 has 15 amino acids. Trimming removed 7 bases at V and 1 base at J, with 14 bases between. Germline V lookup: CDR1 SGHTA, CDR2 FQGNSA. The CDR3 loop reads CASISGHGSYNEQFF. The CDR3 DNA is TGTGCCAGCATATCGGGACACGGGTCCTACAATGAGCAGTTCTTC.

This rearrangement joins TRBV29-1 to TRBJ2-7; D is undetermined. Germline V gene lookup returns CDR1 SQVTM and CDR2 ANQGSEA. The CDR3 consists of 11 residues. Trimming took off 4 bases at V and 4 bases at J, with 8 bases between the two ends. The CDR3 DNA reads TGCAGCGTTGTGTCTAGATACGAGCAGTACTTC. Amino acid sequence: CSVVSRYEQYF.

The chain links TRBV20-1 to TRBJ2-1, with 8 bases fitting TRBD1. In germline, CDR1 is DFQATT, CDR2 SNEGSKA (reference sequence). This CDR3 has 16 amino acids. V trimming: 2 bases; J trimming: 6 bases; junction bases outside the gene matches: 12. The CDR3 sequence is CSARLLDRGFGNEQFF. The CDR3, as DNA: TGCAGTGCTAGACTTTTAGACAGGGGATTTGGCAATGAGCAGTTCTTC.

This clonotype was picked up many times. The chain is built from TRBV6-6 and TRBJ2-1; 7 bases map to TRBD2. This CDR3 has 17 residues. Germline values: CDR1 MNHNY, CDR2 SVGAGI (reference sequence). V lost 4 bases and J lost 0; bases outside the gene matches: 9. The CDR3 loop reads CASSSPGLPSSYNEQFF. The CDR3 DNA sequence: TGTGCCAGCAGTTCGCCGGGACTACCGAGCTCCTACAATGAGCAGTTCTTC.

This clonotype was seen only once. This sequence joins TRBV5-1 and TRBJ2-5, with 9 bases matching TRBD2. Germline V gives CDR1 SGHRS, CDR2 YFSETQ. After removal of 3 bases from V and 5 bases from J, the junction contained 5 bases not matched to a gene. The CDR3 consists of 14 residues. CDR3 amino acids: CASSSRLAEETQYF. For the CDR3, the DNA is TGCGCCAGCAGCTCCCGACTAGCGGAGGAGACCCAGTACTTC.

Details on this clonotype: The junction departs from germline at one end; a sequencing error may be responsible. The V gene is TRBV3-1, the J gene TRBJ2-5, with a weak D call TRBD2 (5 bases). Germline CDR1 and CDR2: LGHDT and YNNKEL (reference sequence). The CDR3 is 13 amino acids. The CDR3 protein is CANSQSGRETQYF. CDR3 coding DNA: TGTGCCAACAGCCAATCTGGGAGAGAGACCCAGTACTTC.

V and J are TRBV20-1 and TRBJ2-7; D is unclear. V lost 0 bases and J 2 bases, leaving 11 bases between the germline ends. Per the germline V gene, CDR1 is DFQATT and CDR2 is SNEGSKA (reference sequence). The CDR3 has 14 amino acids. The CDR3 region is CSARDMGSAYEQYF. The DNA of the CDR3 is TGCAGTGCTAGAGATATGGGGTCTGCCTACGAGCAGTACTTC.

Only a few counts were recorded for this clonotype. The chain couples TRBV10-2 to TRBJ2-7, with no clear D. V dropped 4 bases and J dropped 5 bases, with 6 bases sitting between them. The CDR3 is 11 amino acids. Germline CDR1 is WSHSY and CDR2 is SAAADI. CDR3 protein: CASSVVHEQYF. CDR3 bases: TGCGCCAGCAGTGTGGTCCACGAGCAGTACTTC.

This chain joins TRBV5-1 and TRBJ2-7; 8 bases line up with TRBD2. The DNA end favors TRBJ2-4, so the J call may be wrong. This CDR3 has 17 residues. The germline gives CDR1 SGHRS, CDR2 YFSETQ. The DNA for the CDR3 is TGCGCCAGCAGCTTGAATTGGGGCGCCCTAGCGGGAAACATTCAGTACTTC. Amino acid sequence: CASSLNWGALAGNIQYF.

The sample holds a few counts of this clonotype. This rearrangement joins TRBV4-3 to TRBJ2-5, with 10 bases identical to TRBD1. In germline, CDR1 is LGHNA, CDR2 YSLEER. The length of the CDR3 is 16 residues. The J segment lost 4 bases and the V segment lost 1 base, leaving 6 bases of the junction unmatched. In DNA, the CDR3 is TGCGCCAGCAGCCAAGGGCTCGACAGGGGGCGAGAGACCCAGTACTTC. Translating gives CASSQGLDRGRETQYF.

The chain joins TRBV7-3 to TRBJ2-5; D uncertain. The CDR3 covers 14 residues. The germline gives CDR1 SGHTA, CDR2 FQGTGA. Between the trimmed V and J ends, which lost 5 bases and 5 bases, there was a span of 15 bases. CDR3 nucleotide sequence: TGTGCCAGCAGCCCCAGTGTGGGGTTCGAGACCCAGTACTTC. Protein sequence: CASSPSVGFETQYF. The whole variable domain, filled in from reference TRBV7-3 and TRBJ2-5, reads GAGVSQTPSNKVTEKGKYVELRCDPISGHTALYWYRQSLGQGPEFLIYFQGTGAADDSGLPNDRFFAVRPEGSVSTLKIQRTERGDSAVYLCASSPSVGFETQYFGPGTRLLVL.

In nucleotides, the CDR3 is TGTGCCAGCAGCTTAAGGTACACCTACAATGAGCAGTTCTTC. This codes for CASSLRYTYNEQFF. V gene TRBV11-2 combines with J gene TRBJ2-1; D gene unclear. V lost 2 bases, J lost 2 bases, and 7 bases lay in between. Germline CDR1 SGHAT, CDR2 FQNNGV. CDR3 length: 14 residues.

CDR3 nucleotide sequence: TGTGCCAGCAGCCAAGATCGCCTAGCTCACGAGACCCAGTACTTC. Protein: CASSQDRLAHETQYF. This chain links TRBV3-1 with TRBJ2-5; tentatively, D is TRBD2 (5 bases). The germline gives CDR1 LGHDT, CDR2 YNNKEL (reference sequence). This CDR3 has 15 amino acids. Between the trimmed V and J ends, which lost 0 bases and 5 bases, there was a span of 13 bases.

This clonotype was counted a few times. This chain joins TRBV29-1 and TRBJ2-7; a weak D match, TRBD2 (6 bases). Trimming removed 6 bases from V and 2 bases from J, with 11 bases in between. The length of the CDR3 is 12 residues. Looked up from germline, CDR1 is SQVTM and CDR2 is ANQGSEA. CDR3: CSVYGGTYEQYF. CDR3 nucleotides: TGCAGCGTCTATGGAGGGACCTACGAGCAGTACTTC.

The chain is built from TRBV7-2 and TRBJ1-2; the D gene is possibly TRBD1 (6 bases). The germline V gene has CDR1 SGHTA and CDR2 FQGNSA. With 5 bases removed from V and 8 bases from J, the gap between germline ends came to 21 bases. The CDR3 runs to 15 residues. The CDR3 protein is CASSTESTGLLGYTF. The CDR3 coding sequence is TGTGCCAGCAGCACCGAGTCGACAGGTCTCCTGGGCTACACCTTC.

This clonotype was detected many times. The chain uses TRBV6-6 and TRBJ2-5, with 13 positions matching TRBD2. Trimming removed 6 bases from V and 3 bases from J; junction bases left unmatched: 4. The CDR3 runs to 15 residues. Per germline, CDR1 MNHNY and CDR2 SVGAGI (reference sequence). The CDR3 nucleotides are TGTGCCAGCAGCACTGGACTAGCGGGGGAAGAGACCCAGTACTTC. Translation: CASSTGLAGEETQYF.

This clonotype came up many times. This rearrangement joins TRBV7-9 to TRBJ2-1, with TRBD1 matching over 8 bases. The germline V gene has CDR1 SEHNR and CDR2 FQNEAQ (reference sequence). V lost 4 bases, J lost 2 bases, and 10 bases stayed unmatched. The CDR3 loop spans 17 amino acids. The DNA for the CDR3 is TGTGCCAGCAGCTCGCTCGACAGGGGTGAGCCCTACAATGAGCAGTTCTTC. This translates into CASSSLDRGEPYNEQFF.

Note on this clonotype: This may arise from a read error, as a much more abundant clone is one base away. This chain uses TRBV6-6 with TRBJ1-5; D gene ambiguous. Germline assignment: CDR1 MNHNY and CDR2 SVGAGI (reference sequence). CDR3 length equals 15 residues. Trimming removed 6 bases from V and 2 bases from J, with 14 bases in between. The CDR3 is CASSPGRYGNQPQHF. CDR3 bases: TGTGCCAGCAGCCCCGGGAGGTATGGCAATCAGCCCCAGCATTTT.

The V call is TRBV3-1, the J call TRBJ2-5; D call uncertain. V was shortened by 2 bases and J by 4 bases, with 11 bases between the two germline ends. Germline loops: CDR1 LGHDT, CDR2 YNNKEL (reference sequence). The CDR3 runs 14 residues. CDR3 coding DNA: TGTGCCAGCAGCCAAAATTGGGTCATAGAGACCCAGTACTTC. Translation gives CASSQNWVIETQYF.